The 4 T cell receptor beta chains below were found in one sample sequenced in a study of T cell responses to AZD1222 COVID-19 vaccine. The table came from immunoSEQ multiplex PCR; TCRdb's copy has only in-frame clones and leaves some out. The sample has 35,000 to 50,000 clones; about 80% are singletons. The sample in question was peripheral blood, obtained 28 days after the second dose of the MenACWY control vaccine. The receptor source for this set is an adult who received the MenACWY meningococcal vaccine as a control.

The CDR3 region is CASSRRDSGELFF. CDR3 DNA sequence: TGTGCCAGCTCCCGAAGGGATTCCGGGGAGCTGTTTTTT. The rearrangement uses TRBV18 and TRBJ2-2; D unclear. This CDR3 spans 13 amino acids. Germline CDR1 is KGHSH and CDR2 is LQKENI. The V gene lost 6 bases and the J gene lost 6 bases, with 11 bases spanning the gap.

The CDR3 loop is CSGRRSTNEKLFF. In DNA form, the CDR3 reads TGCAGCGGACGGAGATCAACTAATGAAAAACTGTTTTTT. V gene TRBV29-1 combines with J gene TRBJ1-4, with D uncertain. Germline V lookup: CDR1 SQVTM, CDR2 ANQGSEA. The CDR3 is 13 residues long. V dropped 7 bases and J dropped 0 bases, with 9 bases sitting between them.

This clone was counted a single time. The rearrangement joins TRBV9 to TRBJ1-5, with D tentatively TRBD1 (6 bases). Germline lookup yields CDR1 SGDLS and CDR2 YYNGEE. V gave up 4 bases and J gave up 4 bases, with 12 bases separating them. CDR3 size: 14 residues. The CDR3 coding sequence is TGTGCCAGCAGCCCAACAGGGTCTAATCAGCCCCAGCATTTT. Amino acid sequence: CASSPTGSNQPQHF.

The J gene is TRBJ1-5, the V gene TRBV24-1; D not resolved. Germline values: CDR1 KGHDR, CDR2 SFDVKD. The CDR3 is made up of 16 amino acids. Trimming pared 2 bases from V and 0 bases from J, leaving 10 bases between. The CDR3 region is CATSDSRADSNQPQHF. The CDR3 region has the DNA TGTGCCACCAGTGATTCCCGGGCGGATAGCAATCAGCCCCAGCATTTT.